Shown below are 11 T cell receptor beta chains from a single sample sequenced in a study of vaccination and CD4 T cells after COVID-19. With the Oncomine TCR Beta short-read assay, DNA from cultured CD4+ T cells was sequenced. In TCRdb, the PCR reads were re-called with MiXCR into one record per CDR3 protein. The sample consists of about 5,200 distinct CDR3 sequences, about 25% of them appearing once. The treatment here: approximately nine-day PBMC culture with coronavirus spike peptide pools or control peptides (ViraFEST assay). The antigens for these receptors are not known. Sequenced material: CD4+ T cells from blood, cultured in vitro, taken after SARS-CoV-2 vaccination. Receptors were obtained from a human donor who had recovered from COVID-19.

The gene calls are TRBV6-4 and TRBJ1-6, with 8 bases that match TRBD1. Germline CDR1 reads MRHNA; CDR2 reads SNTAGT. The length of the CDR3 is 14 residues. Trimming at V came to 5 bases and at J to 9 bases, leaving 6 bases not matched to a gene. CDR3 nucleotides: TGTGCCAGCAGTCAGACAGGGGAGAGTTCACCCCTCCACTTT. Protein: CASSQTGESSPLHF.

The rearrangement uses TRBV20-1 and TRBJ2-7; no firm D call. The CDR3 is 14 residues long. V lost 3 bases to trimming and J lost 4 bases, with 16 bases between them. Germline loops: CDR1 DFQATT, CDR2 SNEGSKA (reference sequence). The CDR3 DNA is TGCAGTGCTAGGTCTCGGCCGGGTCATTACGAGCAGTACTTC. Translating gives CSARSRPGHYEQYF.

The chain recombines TRBV6-1 with TRBJ2-7; 13 bases are shared with TRBD2. The trim removed 6 bases at V and 4 bases at J, leaving 3 bases unmatched. This CDR3 comprises 14 residues. Looked up from germline, CDR1 is MNHNS and CDR2 is SASEGT. The CDR3 DNA is TGTGCCAGCAGCCGGACTAGCGGGAGTTACGAGCAGTACTTC. Amino acids: CASSRTSGSYEQYF.

V is TRBV6-5 and J is TRBJ1-5; 8 bases are a match to TRBD1. CDR1 is MNHEY, CDR2 SVGAGI, per germline. V gave up 4 bases and J gave up 5 bases; unmatched junction bases: 4. The CDR3 covers 14 residues. The CDR3 sequence: CASSLTGGHQPQHF. In nucleotides, the CDR3 is TGTGCCAGCAGTTTAACAGGGGGACATCAGCCCCAGCATTTT.

This clonotype was counted only a few times. This chain joins TRBV20-1 and TRBJ2-6, with 7 bases matching TRBD1. The V gene's germline CDR1 is DFQATT and CDR2 SNEGSKA (reference sequence). The CDR3 is 12 amino acids. J gave up 8 bases and V 6 bases, and 4 bases lay outside the gene matches. The CDR3 DNA follows: TGCAGTGCCAAACAGGGGTCCAACGTCCTGACTTTC. It specifies CSAKQGSNVLTF.

This clonotype is categorized as hyperexpanded. V gene TRBV7-2 combines with J gene TRBJ2-7; the D is unclear. The CDR3 has 13 residues. The germline V gene encodes CDR1 SGHTA and CDR2 FQGNSA. V gave up 5 bases and J gave up 0 bases, with 8 bases separating them. CDR3 in amino acids: CASSPYISYEQYF. In DNA, the CDR3 is TGTGCCAGCAGCCCCTATATCTCCTACGAGCAGTACTTC. The entire variable domain, with the rest obtained from reference TRBV7-2 and TRBJ2-7, is as follows: GAGVSQSPSNKVTEKGKDVELRCDPISGHTALYWYRQSLGQGLEFLIYFQGNSAPDKSGLPSDRFSAERTGGSVSTLTIQRTQQEDSAVYLCASSPYISYEQYFGPGTRLTVT.

The V and J genes are TRBV27 and TRBJ2-1; tentatively, D is TRBD2 (5 bases). The CDR3 consists of 13 residues. Germline V lookup: CDR1 MNHEY, CDR2 SMNVEV (reference sequence). V was clipped by 10 bases and J by 4 bases, with 14 bases between them. CDR3 loop: CATSGVGYNEQFF. The CDR3 bases are TGTGCCACCTCCGGGGTAGGGTACAATGAGCAGTTCTTC.

The chain is built from TRBV20-1 and TRBJ2-1, with a tentative D call TRBD2 (5 bases). Germline loops: CDR1 DFQATT, CDR2 SNEGSKA (reference sequence). CDR3 length: 11 residues. V dropped 5 bases and J dropped 15 bases, with 17 bases sitting between them. CDR3 residues: CSALALGPGFF. Here the CDR3 DNA reads TGCAGTGCTCTAGCTTTGGGCCCGGGGTTCTTC.

The chain joins TRBV12-3 or TRBV12-4 to TRBJ2-7, with 8 bases identical to TRBD1. V lost 2 bases, J lost 2 bases, and 8 bases stayed unmatched. The CDR3 is made up of 16 amino acids. CDR3 nucleotides: TGTGCCAGCAGTTTACAGGGGGCAGGGCGAACCTACGAGCAGTACTTC. Translation: CASSLQGAGRTYEQYF.

This clonotype occurred a few times. The J gene is TRBJ1-2, the V gene TRBV20-1; TRBD1 might be the D (6 bases). Germline CDR1 and CDR2: DFQATT and SNEGSKA (reference sequence). This CDR3 is 11 amino acids long. CDR3 sequence (DNA): TGCGACATCCAGGGGAACTATGGCTACACCTTC. Protein product: CDIQGNYGYTF.

About this clonotype itself: The junction differs from germline at one of its ends, possibly a read error. The chain carries TRBV6-1 and TRBJ2-6; D is undetermined. Germline CDR1 reads MNHNS; CDR2 reads SASEGT. The CDR3 is made up of 15 amino acids. CDR3 DNA sequence: TGTGCCAGCAGCTTACAGAGCTCTGGGACCAACGTCCTGACTTTC. Its translation is CASSLQSSGTNVLTF.